This TCR beta chain was obtained from a study of T cell responses to AZD1222 COVID-19 vaccine. Here immunoSEQ multiplex PCR was the method, and the copy in TCRdb shows in-frame clones only, minus some. The data show 140,000 to 150,000 clones, 70% to 90% seen once. About this clone itself: The antigen is undetermined.

This CDR3 is 14 amino acids long. Deletions cut 3 bases from V and 2 bases from J, with 11 bases between. Germline-derived CDR1 and CDR2 are SEHNR and FQNEAQ (reference sequence). Study observations and caveats: Mapped onto spike, vaccine-associated CD4 TCRs spanned it and were dominant at 160-218 and 743-854. Donors, mostly white British, included more females; clonal diversity was possibly underestimated. Repertoires were obtained solely post-peak T cell response. Among AZD1222 vaccinees, only 5 to 7 were seropositive at baseline.

Specimen: peripheral blood, collected on day 0 of AZD1222 vaccination. This receptor was obtained from an adult in good health. V and J are TRBV7-9 and TRBJ2-7; D could derive from TRBD1 or TRBD2 (5 bases each). The CDR3 reads CASSLGVRTYEQYF. The CDR3 coding sequence is TGTGCCAGCAGCTTGGGGGTCAGGACCTACGAGCAGTACTTC.